This T cell receptor (beta chain) was recovered during a study of spatial heterogeneity in lung cancer. Time point given: blood at routine non-recurrence follow-up after resection. Whole RNA from tumor, nontumor lung or frozen PBMC was sequenced unsorted. This clonotype was observed many times. This CDR3 spans 15 amino acids. CDR1 is SGHRS and CDR2 is YFSETQ in the germline V gene. Trimming pared 4 bases from V and 2 bases from J, leaving 13 bases between. MiXCR was run by TCRdb on the 5' RACE reads, yielding one entry per CDR3 protein. The data contain about 52,000 distinct CDR3 sequences, roughly 7.4% of them seen just once; the ten biggest clones take up 35%.

The TCR comes from a female donor with early-stage non-small cell lung cancer. Sequenced here: PBMCs, sampled at follow-up. V usage is TRBV5-1 and J usage is TRBJ2-1, with TRBD1 as a possible D gene (5 bases). The CDR3 sequence is CASSEGHTPYNEQFF. Here the CDR3 DNA reads TGCGCCAGCAGCGAAGGACACACTCCCTACAATGAGCAGTTCTTC.